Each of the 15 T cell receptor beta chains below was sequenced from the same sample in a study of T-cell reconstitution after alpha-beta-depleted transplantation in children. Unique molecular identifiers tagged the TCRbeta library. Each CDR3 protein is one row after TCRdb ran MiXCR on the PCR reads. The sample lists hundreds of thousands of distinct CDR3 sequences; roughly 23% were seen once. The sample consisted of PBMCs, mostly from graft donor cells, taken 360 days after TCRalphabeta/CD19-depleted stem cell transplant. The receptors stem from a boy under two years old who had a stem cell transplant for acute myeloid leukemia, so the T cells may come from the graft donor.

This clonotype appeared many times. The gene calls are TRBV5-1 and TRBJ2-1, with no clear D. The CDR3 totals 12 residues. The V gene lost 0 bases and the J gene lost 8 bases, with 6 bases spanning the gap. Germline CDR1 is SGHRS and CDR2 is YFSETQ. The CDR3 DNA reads TGCGCCAGCAGCTTGGATGGGGATGAGCAGTTCTTC. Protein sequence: CASSLDGDEQFF.

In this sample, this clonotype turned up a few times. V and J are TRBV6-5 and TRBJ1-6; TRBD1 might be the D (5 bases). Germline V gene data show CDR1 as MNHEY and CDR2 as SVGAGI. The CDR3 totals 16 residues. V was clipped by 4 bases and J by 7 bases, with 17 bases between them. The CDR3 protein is CASSFSQGLGNSPLHF. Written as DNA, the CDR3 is TGTGCCAGCAGTTTTTCCCAGGGACTCGGAAATTCACCCCTCCACTTT.

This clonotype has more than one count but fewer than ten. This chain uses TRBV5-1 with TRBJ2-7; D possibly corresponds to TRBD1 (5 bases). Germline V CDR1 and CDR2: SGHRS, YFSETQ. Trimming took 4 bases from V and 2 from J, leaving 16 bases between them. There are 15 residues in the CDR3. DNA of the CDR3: TGCGCCAGCAGCCGCGGACACAAAGGCACCTACGAGCAGTACGTC. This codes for CASSRGHKGTYEQYV.

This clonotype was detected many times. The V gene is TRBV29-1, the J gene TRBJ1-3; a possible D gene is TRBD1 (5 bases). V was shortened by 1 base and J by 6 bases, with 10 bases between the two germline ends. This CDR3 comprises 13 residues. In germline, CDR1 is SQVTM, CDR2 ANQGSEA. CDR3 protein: CSVEGTGTNTIYF. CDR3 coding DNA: TGCAGCGTTGAAGGGACGGGGACAAACACCATATATTTT.

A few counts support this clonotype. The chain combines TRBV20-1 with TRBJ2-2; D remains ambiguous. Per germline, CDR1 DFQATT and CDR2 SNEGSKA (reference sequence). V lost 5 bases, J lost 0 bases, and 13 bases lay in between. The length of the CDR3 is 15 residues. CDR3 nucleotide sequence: TGCAGTGCTCCGAGGAGCGCTTCGAACACCGGGGAGCTGTTTTTT. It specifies CSAPRSASNTGELFF.

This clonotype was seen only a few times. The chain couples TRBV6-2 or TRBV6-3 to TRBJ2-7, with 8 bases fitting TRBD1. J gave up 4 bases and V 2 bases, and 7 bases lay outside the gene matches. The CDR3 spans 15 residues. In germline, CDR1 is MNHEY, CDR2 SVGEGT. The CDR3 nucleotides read TGTGCCAGCAGTTACAGCCCGACAGGGGAATACGAGCAGTACTTC. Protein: CASSYSPTGEYEQYF.

The CDR3 sequence is CASTRRVGSYEQYV. CDR3 DNA: TGTGCCAGCACCCGCCGGGTAGGCTCCTACGAGCAGTACGTC. V is TRBV21-1 and J is TRBJ2-7; TRBD1 was called by the table and not checked on the DNA. TRBV21-1 is a pseudogene segment. The CDR3 is 14 amino acids.

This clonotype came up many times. In DNA, the CDR3 is TGTGCCAGCAGATCCGACTTTGGGGGGGAGACCCAGTACTTC. Translating gives CASRSDFGGETQYF. The rearrangement links TRBV28 to TRBJ2-5; D might be TRBD2 (6 bases). V was pared by 6 bases and J by 5 bases, with 16 bases between. The V gene's germline CDR1 is MDHEN and CDR2 SYDVKM. The CDR3 covers 14 residues.

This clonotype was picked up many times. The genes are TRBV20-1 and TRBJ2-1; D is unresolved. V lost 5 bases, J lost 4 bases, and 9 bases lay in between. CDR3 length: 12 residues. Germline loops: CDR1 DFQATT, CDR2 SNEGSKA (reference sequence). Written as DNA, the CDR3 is TGCAGTGCTTCCGTTGGTTACAATGAGCAGTTCTTC. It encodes CSASVGYNEQFF.

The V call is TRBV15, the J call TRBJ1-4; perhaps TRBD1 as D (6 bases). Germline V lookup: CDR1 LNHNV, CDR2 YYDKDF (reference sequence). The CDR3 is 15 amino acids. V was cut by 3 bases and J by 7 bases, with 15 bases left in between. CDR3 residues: CATSSFTGMGEKLFF. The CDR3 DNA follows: TGTGCCACCAGCAGTTTCACAGGGATGGGTGAAAAACTGTTTTTT.

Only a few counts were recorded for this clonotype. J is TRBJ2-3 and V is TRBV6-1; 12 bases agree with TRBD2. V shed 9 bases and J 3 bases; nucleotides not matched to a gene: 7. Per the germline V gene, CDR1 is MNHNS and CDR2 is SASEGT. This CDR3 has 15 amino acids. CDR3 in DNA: TGTGCCAGTACGACTAGCGGGGGAGGTACAGATACGCAGTATTTT. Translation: CASTTSGGGTDTQYF.

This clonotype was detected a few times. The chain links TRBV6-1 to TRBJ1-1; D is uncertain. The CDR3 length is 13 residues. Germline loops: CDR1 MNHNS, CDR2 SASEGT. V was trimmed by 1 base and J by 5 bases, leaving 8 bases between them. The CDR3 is CASSEDGQTEAFF. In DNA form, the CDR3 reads TGTGCCAGCAGTGAAGATGGTCAAACTGAAGCTTTCTTT.

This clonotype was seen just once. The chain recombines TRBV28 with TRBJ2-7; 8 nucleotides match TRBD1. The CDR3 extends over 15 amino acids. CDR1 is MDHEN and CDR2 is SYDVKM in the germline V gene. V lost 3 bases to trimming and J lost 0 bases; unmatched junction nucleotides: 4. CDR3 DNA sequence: TGTGCCAGCAGTTTGGGACAGGTTGGCTCCTACGAGCAGTACGTC. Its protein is CASSLGQVGSYEQYV.

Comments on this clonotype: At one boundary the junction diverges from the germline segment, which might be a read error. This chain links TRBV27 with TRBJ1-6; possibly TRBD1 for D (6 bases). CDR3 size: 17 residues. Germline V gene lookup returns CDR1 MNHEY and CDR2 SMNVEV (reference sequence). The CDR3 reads CASSLLSGASYNSPLHF. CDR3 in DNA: TGTGCCAGCAGCTTATTATCAGGGGCATCCTATAATTCACCCCTCCACTTT.

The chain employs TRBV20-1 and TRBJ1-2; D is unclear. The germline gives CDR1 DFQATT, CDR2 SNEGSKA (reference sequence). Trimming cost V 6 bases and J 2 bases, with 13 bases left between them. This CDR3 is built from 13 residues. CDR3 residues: CSAPVQLNYGYTF. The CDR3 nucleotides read TGCAGTGCCCCGGTTCAACTCAACTATGGCTACACCTTC.